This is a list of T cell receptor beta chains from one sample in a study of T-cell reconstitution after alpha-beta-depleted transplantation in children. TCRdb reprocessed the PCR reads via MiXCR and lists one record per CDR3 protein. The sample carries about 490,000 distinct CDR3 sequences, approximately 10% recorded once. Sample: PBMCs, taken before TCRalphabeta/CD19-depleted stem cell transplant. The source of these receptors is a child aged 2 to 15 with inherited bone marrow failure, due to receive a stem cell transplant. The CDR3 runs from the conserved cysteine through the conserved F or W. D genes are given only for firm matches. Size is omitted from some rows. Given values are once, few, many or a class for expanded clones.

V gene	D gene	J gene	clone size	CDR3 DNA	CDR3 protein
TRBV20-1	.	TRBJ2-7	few	TGCAGTGCTGATAGGTCGGTTACGGGATACTACGAGCAGTACTTC	CSADRSVTGYYEQYF
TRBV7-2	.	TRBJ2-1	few	TGTGCCAGCAGCCCTCCGGGGCTCCACTCCTACAATGAGCAGTTCTTC	CASSPPGLHSYNEQFF
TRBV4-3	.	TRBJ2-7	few	TGCGCCAGCAGCCAAGATCAGATAGGGTACGAGCAGTACTTC	CASSQDQIGYEQYF
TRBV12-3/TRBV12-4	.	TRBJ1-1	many	TGTGCCAGCAGTTTTTCACTTGGAATGCAAGCTTTCTTT	CASSFSLGMQAFF
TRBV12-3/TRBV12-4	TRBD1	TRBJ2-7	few	TGTGCCAGCAGTAAGGGGACAGGGTACGAGCAGTACTTC	CASSKGTGYEQYF
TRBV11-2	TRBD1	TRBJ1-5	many	TGTGCCAGCAGCTTAGGAGACAGGGAATGGGATCAGCCCCAGCATTTT	CASSLGDREWDQPQHF
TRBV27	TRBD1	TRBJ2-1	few	TGTGCCAGCAGACAGGGTGGGACAGGGGCCTACAATGAGCAGTTCTTC	CASRQGGTGAYNEQFF
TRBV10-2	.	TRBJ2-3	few	TGCGCCAGCAGTGAAGGACCCGGCCGGTATACGCAGTATTTT	CASSEGPGRYTQYF
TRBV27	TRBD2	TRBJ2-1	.	TGTGCCAGCAGTCCCTGGACTAGCGGGAGATCCTACAATGAGCAGTTCTTC	CASSPWTSGRSYNEQFF
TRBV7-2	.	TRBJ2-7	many	TGTGCCAGCAGCTTAGCGGTAGGGCCCCCCTACGAGCAGTACTTC	CASSLAVGPPYEQYF
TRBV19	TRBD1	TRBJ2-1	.	TGTGCCAGTAGTATCGGCCAGGGGGCTAAAGAGCAGTTCTTC	CASSIGQGAKEQFF
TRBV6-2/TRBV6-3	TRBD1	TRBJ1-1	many	TGTGCCAGCAGCCGCCGGGACAGGGAAGCTTTCTTT	CASSRRDREAFF
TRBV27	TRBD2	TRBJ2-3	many	TGTGCCAGCAGTTTCCTAGCGGGAGCGTACACAGATACGCAGTATTTT	CASSFLAGAYTDTQYF
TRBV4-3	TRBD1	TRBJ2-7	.	TGCGCCAGCAGCCAAGAAGGGACAGATTACGAGCAGTACTTC	CASSQEGTDYEQYF
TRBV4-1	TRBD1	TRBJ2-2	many	TGCGCCAGCAGCCAAGTCAACAGGGGGAACACCGGGGAGCTGTTTTTT	CASSQVNRGNTGELFF
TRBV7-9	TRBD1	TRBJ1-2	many	TGTGCCAGCAGCTCCCCCGCCAGGACAGGGGGCCTTAGGAATGGCTACACCTTC	CASSSPARTGGLRNGYTF
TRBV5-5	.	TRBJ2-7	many	TGTGCCAGCAGCTTGCTGGGGGGAACCGTCTACGAGCAGTACTTC	CASSLLGGTVYEQYF
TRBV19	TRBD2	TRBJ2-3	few	TGTGCCAGTAGTATAGACTTAGCGGGTTACACAGATACGCAGTATTTT	CASSIDLAGYTDTQYF
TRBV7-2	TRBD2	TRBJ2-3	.	TGTGCCAGCAGCTTGGAGGGACTAGCGGGAGTAGATACGCAGTATTTT	CASSLEGLAGVDTQYF
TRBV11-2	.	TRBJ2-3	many	TGTGCCAGCAGCTTAGGACACACAGATACGCAGTATTTT	CASSLGHTDTQYF
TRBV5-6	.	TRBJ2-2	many	TGTGCCAGCAGCTTAGGGGCCTTCACCGGGGAGCTGTTTTTT	CASSLGAFTGELFF
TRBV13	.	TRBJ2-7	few	TGTGCCAGCAGCTTCCCAGGGAAGGGCTACGAGCAGTACTTC	CASSFPGKGYEQYF
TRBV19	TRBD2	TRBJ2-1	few	TGTGCCAGTAGTATCTTGGGAGCGGGAGGTCGAAATGAGCAGTTCTTC	CASSILGAGGRNEQFF
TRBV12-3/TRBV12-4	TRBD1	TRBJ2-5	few	TGTGCCAGCAGCTGGGGGACAGGGACGATGGAGACCCAGTACTTC	CASSWGTGTMETQYF
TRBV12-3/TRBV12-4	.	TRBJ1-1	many	TGTGCCAGCAGTTATGGTAACAGGGAAGCTTTCTTT	CASSYGNREAFF
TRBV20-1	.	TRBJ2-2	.	TGCAGTGCTAACCGAGGACCAGCTTCGGAGCTGTTTTTT	CSANRGPASELFF
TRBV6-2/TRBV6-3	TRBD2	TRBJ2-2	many	TGTGCCAGCGGGAGGGCCGCCGGGGAGCTGTTTTTT	CASGRAAGELFF
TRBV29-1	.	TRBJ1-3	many	TGCAGCGTGGTGGGTGGTGGAAACACCATATATTTT	CSVVGGGNTIYF
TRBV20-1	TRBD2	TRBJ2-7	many	TGCAGTGCTAGAGATGTCGGACTAGCGGGAGGGGTGGAGCAGTACTTC	CSARDVGLAGGVEQYF
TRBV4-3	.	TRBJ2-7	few	TGCGCCAGCAGCCAAGATTTGTCGGGACAAGGAAACTACGAGCAGTACTTC	CASSQDLSGQGNYEQYF
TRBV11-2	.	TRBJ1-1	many	TGTGCCAGCAGCTTTAGGGTACACACTGAAGCTTTCTTT	CASSFRVHTEAFF
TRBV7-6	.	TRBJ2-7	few	TGTGCCAGCAGCCCTCGGAGCGGAGACTCCTACGAGCAGTACTTC	CASSPRSGDSYEQYF
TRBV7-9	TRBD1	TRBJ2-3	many	TGTGCCAGCAGAATCTCGGACAGGGGGTTTACAGATACGCAGTATTTT	CASRISDRGFTDTQYF
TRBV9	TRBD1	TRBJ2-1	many	TGTGCCAGCAGCACTCGAGGGGGCCCTTACAATGAGCAGTTCTTC	CASSTRGGPYNEQFF
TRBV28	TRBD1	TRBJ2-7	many	TGTGCCAGCAGCTTGGCCCCCGGGACAGGGGGCACCTACGAGCAGTACTTC	CASSLAPGTGGTYEQYF
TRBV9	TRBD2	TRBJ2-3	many	TGTGCCAGCAGCGCTTTAGCGGGAGGGACCACAGATACGCAGTATTTT	CASSALAGGTTDTQYF
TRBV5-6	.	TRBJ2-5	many	TGTGCCAGCAGCTTGCGACATAGGGAGACCCAGTACTTC	CASSLRHRETQYF
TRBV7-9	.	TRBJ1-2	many	TGTGCCGCCTCGGGGGGCCCTAACTATGGCTACACCTTC	CAASGGPNYGYTF
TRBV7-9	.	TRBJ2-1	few	TGTGCCAGCGGGATGGGCCGTGATGAGCAGTTCTTC	CASGMGRDEQFF
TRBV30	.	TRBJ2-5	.	TGTGCCTGGAATCACCGGGTCCTCAGCGTTACAAAGACCCAGTACTTC	CAWNHRVLSVTKTQYF
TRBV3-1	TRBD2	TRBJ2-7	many	TGTGCCAGCAGCCCCTCCTTAAGCGGGAGGGCCTCCTACGAGCAGTACTTC	CASSPSLSGRASYEQYF